This TCR beta chain was identified during a study of T cells in Graves' hyperthyroidism and ophthalmopathy. Across the whole study: Peripheral blood was drawn at first diagnosis, prior to all treatment.

There were TCR beta CDR3 regions amplified from RNA transcripts. An initial round of RT-PCR targeting the TCR CDR3 relied on the HTBI primer set. In TCRdb, the multiplex PCR reads were re-called with MiXCR into one record per CDR3 protein. The sample records 360,000 or so distinct CDR3 sequences, around 15% being singletons. This CDR3 has 16 residues. Trimming left V 3 bases short and J 5 bases short, with 14 bases between. Germline CDR1 KGHSH, CDR2 LQKENI. At least 3 on the Clinical Activity Score was recorded for ophthalmopathy patients, who also had NOSPECS grade at least 4 and duration under 3 months. Diagnoses rested on clinical symptoms, serum thyroxine and TRAb, thyroid ultrasound and orbital computed tomography. Note on this clonotype: Its antigen remains unknown.

Overall study results and limits: Blood samples included most of the expanded thyroid clonotypes exceeding 0.001.

The source material was blood. The V call is TRBV18, the J call TRBJ1-6; D might be TRBD1 (5 bases). The receptor's source is a woman aged 55-69 years with Graves' ophthalmopathy. The CDR3 sequence is CASSPGRGANNSPLHF. The CDR3 region has the DNA TGTGCCAGCTCACCGGGTCGAGGGGCCAATAATTCACCCCTCCACTTT. Full variable domain (rest looked up from reference TRBV18 and TRBJ1-6): NAGVMQNPRHLVRRRGQEARLRCSPMKGHSHVYWYRQLPEEGLKFMVYLQKENIIDESGMPKERFSAEFPKEGPSILRIQQVVRGDSAAYFCASSPGRGANNSPLHFGNGTRLTVT.